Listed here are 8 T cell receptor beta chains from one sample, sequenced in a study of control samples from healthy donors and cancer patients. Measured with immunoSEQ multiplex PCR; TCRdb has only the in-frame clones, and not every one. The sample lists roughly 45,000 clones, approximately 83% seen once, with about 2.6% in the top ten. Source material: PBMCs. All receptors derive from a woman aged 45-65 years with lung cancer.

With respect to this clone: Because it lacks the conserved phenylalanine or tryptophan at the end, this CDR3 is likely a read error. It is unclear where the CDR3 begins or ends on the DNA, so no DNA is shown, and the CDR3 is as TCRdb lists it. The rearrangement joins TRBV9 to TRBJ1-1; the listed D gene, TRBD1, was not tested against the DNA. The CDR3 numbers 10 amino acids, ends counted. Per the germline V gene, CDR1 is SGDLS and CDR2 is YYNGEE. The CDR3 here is CASSRQGDPL.

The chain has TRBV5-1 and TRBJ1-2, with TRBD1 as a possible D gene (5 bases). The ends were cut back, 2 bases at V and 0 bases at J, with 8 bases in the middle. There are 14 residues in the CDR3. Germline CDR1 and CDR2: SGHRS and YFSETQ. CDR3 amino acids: CASSLQATNYGYTF. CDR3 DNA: TGCGCCAGCAGCTTACAGGCGACTAACTATGGCTACACCTTC.

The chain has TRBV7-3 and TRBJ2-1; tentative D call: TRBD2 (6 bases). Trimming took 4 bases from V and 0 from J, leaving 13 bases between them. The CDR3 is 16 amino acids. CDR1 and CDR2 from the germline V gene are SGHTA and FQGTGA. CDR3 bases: TGTGCCAGCAGCTCCCGTGGGGGGAGCTCCTACAATGAGCAGTTCTTC. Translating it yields CASSSRGGSSYNEQFF.

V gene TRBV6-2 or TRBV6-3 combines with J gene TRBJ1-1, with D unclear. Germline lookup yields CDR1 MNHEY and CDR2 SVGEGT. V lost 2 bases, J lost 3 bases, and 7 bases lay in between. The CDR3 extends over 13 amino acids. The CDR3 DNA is TGTGCCAGCAGTTACGACGGTGACACTGAAGCTTTCTTT. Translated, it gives CASSYDGDTEAFF.

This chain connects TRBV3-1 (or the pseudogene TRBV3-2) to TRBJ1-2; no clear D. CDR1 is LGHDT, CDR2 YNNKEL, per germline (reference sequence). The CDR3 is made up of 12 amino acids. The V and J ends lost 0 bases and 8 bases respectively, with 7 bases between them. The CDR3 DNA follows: TGTGCCAGCAGCCAAGAAGGAGGGGGCTACACCTTC. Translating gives CASSQEGGGYTF.

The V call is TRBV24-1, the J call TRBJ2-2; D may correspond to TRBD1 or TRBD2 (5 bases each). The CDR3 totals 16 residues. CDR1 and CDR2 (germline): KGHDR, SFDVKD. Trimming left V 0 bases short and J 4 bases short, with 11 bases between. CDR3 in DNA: TGTGCCACCAGTGATTTGGGGGGATCCCGCACCGGGGAGCTGTTTTTT. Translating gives CATSDLGGSRTGELFF.

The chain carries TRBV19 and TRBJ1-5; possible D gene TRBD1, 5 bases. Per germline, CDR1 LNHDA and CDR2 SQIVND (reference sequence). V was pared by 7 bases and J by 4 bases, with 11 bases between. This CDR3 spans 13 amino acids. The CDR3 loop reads CASKVEGNQPQHF. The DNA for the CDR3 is TGTGCCAGTAAGGTGGAGGGGAATCAGCCCCAGCATTTT. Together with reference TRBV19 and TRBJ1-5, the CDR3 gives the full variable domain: DGGITQSPKYLFRKEGQNVTLSCEQNLNHDAMYWYRQDPGQGLRLIYYSQIVNDFQKGDIAEGYSVSREKKESFPLTVTSAQKNPTAFYLCASKVEGNQPQHFGDGTRLSIL.

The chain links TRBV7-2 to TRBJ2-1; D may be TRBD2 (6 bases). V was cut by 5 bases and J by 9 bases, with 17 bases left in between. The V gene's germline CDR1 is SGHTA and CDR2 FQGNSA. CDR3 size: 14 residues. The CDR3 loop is CASSGGAWKSEQFF. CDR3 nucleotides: TGTGCCAGCAGCGGCGGGGCCTGGAAGAGTGAGCAGTTCTTC.